This passage covers 10 T cell receptor beta chains from one sample sequenced in a study of cytomegalovirus exposure and HLA in healthy donors. Primers: 60 Vbeta forward and 13 Jbeta reverse. Libraries were prepared by immunoSEQ multiplex PCR; TCRdb keeps only in-frame clonotypes and omits some of them. This sample yields 210,000 or so clones, of which around 79% are seen a single time; 0.22% belongs to the top ten. Source material: PBMCs. The receptors stem from a girl aged 2 to 9 in good health and CMV-seronegative.

This chain links TRBV7-3 with TRBJ2-2; 7 bases are shared with TRBD1. The CDR3 contains 22 residues. J gave up 3 bases and V 0 bases, and 22 bases lay outside the gene matches. Germline loops: CDR1 SGHTA, CDR2 FQGTGA. The CDR3 reads CASSLTPGQQGQGAEYTGELFF. CDR3 in DNA: TGTGCCAGCAGCTTAACGCCGGGACAGCAGGGACAAGGGGCCGAGTACACCGGGGAGCTGTTTTTT.

J is TRBJ1-6 and V is TRBV5-5; weak D call: TRBD1 (6 bases). Between the trimmed V and J ends, which lost 2 bases and 8 bases, there was a span of 14 bases. The CDR3 length is 15 residues. CDR1 and CDR2 (germline): SGHKS, YYEKEE (reference sequence). Here the CDR3 reads CASSLRTGSDSPLHF. In DNA, the CDR3 is TGTGCCAGCAGCTTACGCACAGGGTCAGATTCACCCCTCCACTTT.

V is TRBV11-1 and J is TRBJ1-6; no reliable D call. Trimming left V 5 bases short and J 7 bases short, with 15 bases between. Per the germline V gene, CDR1 is SGHAT and CDR2 is FQDESV (reference sequence). The CDR3 spans 15 residues. The CDR3 DNA reads TGTGCCAGCAGCGACATGGGAGGAGGGAATTCACCCCTCCACTTT. It is translated as CASSDMGGGNSPLHF.

This chain uses TRBV5-1 with TRBJ1-2; 7 nucleotides match TRBD1. The junction had 6 bases not matched to a gene; V was cut back by 4 bases and J by 6 bases. Germline V gene sequence: CDR1 SGHRS, CDR2 YFSETQ. The CDR3 is 13 residues long. The CDR3 region has the DNA TGCGCCAGCAGCCCAGGACAGGCAAATGGCTACACCTTC. As protein: CASSPGQANGYTF. The variable domain in full, completed from reference TRBV5-1 and TRBJ1-2, reads KAGVTQTPRYLIKTRGQQVTLSCSPISGHRSVSWYQQTPGQGLQFLFEYFSETQRNKGNFPGRFSGRQFSNSRSEMNVSTLELGDSALYLCASSPGQANGYTFGSGTRLTVV.

This clone was recorded a few times. This sequence joins TRBV7-9 and TRBJ1-1; the D gene is possibly TRBD1 (5 bases). The V and J ends lost 1 base and 4 bases respectively, with 7 bases between them. The CDR3 is made up of 13 amino acids. Germline CDR1 and CDR2: SEHNR and FQNEAQ (reference sequence). CDR3 loop: CASSLDDSTEAFF. The CDR3 coding sequence is TGTGCCAGCAGCTTAGATGACAGCACTGAAGCTTTCTTT.

This sequence joins TRBV4-1 and TRBJ2-3; 13 bases are a match to TRBD2. In germline, CDR1 is MGHRA, CDR2 YSYEKL. The CDR3 is made up of 20 amino acids. The junction had 15 bases not matched to a gene; V was cut back by 2 bases and J by 4 bases. Written as DNA, the CDR3 is TGCGCCAGCAGCCAAAGGGGGACTAGCGGGGCCAAGCAGGGCGCAGATACGCAGTATTTT. This encodes CASSQRGTSGAKQGADTQYF.

The chain employs TRBV9 and TRBJ2-3; TRBD2 is a possible D gene (6 bases). The germline V and J ends were trimmed by 0 bases and 2 bases, with 10 bases remaining between them. This CDR3 has 15 residues. Germline CDR1 is SGDLS and CDR2 is YYNGEE. The CDR3 loop is CASSVGAGNTDTQYF. As DNA, the CDR3 is TGTGCCAGCAGCGTAGGGGCGGGGAACACAGATACGCAGTATTTT.

This clone showed up just once. This chain joins TRBV6-5 and TRBJ1-1; no definite D call. Germline assignment: CDR1 MNHEY and CDR2 SVGAGI. CDR3 size: 14 residues. Trimming removed 5 bases at V and 4 bases at J, with 14 bases between. The CDR3 loop reads CASSVRAPGTEAFF. As DNA, the CDR3 is TGTGCCAGCAGTGTGCGGGCGCCGGGCACTGAAGCTTTCTTT.

The chain combines TRBV6-5 with TRBJ1-2; possibly TRBD1 for D (6 bases). The CDR3 is 14 amino acids. Per germline, CDR1 MNHEY and CDR2 SVGAGI. Deletions cut 2 bases from V and 7 bases from J, with 14 bases between. The CDR3: CASSYGGALRGYTF. CDR3 nucleotide sequence: TGTGCCAGCAGTTACGGGGGGGCCCTCCGTGGCTACACCTTC.

This clone has just a few counts. Written as DNA, the CDR3 is TGTGCCACCAGCCCGCGGACAGGACGCAATGAGCAGTTCTTC. This sequence encodes CATSPRTGRNEQFF. This rearrangement joins TRBV15 to TRBJ2-1; 7 bases map to TRBD1. V gave up 5 bases and J gave up 6 bases; unmatched junction bases: 7. The CDR3 has 14 amino acids. Germline assignment: CDR1 LNHNV and CDR2 YYDKDF (reference sequence).